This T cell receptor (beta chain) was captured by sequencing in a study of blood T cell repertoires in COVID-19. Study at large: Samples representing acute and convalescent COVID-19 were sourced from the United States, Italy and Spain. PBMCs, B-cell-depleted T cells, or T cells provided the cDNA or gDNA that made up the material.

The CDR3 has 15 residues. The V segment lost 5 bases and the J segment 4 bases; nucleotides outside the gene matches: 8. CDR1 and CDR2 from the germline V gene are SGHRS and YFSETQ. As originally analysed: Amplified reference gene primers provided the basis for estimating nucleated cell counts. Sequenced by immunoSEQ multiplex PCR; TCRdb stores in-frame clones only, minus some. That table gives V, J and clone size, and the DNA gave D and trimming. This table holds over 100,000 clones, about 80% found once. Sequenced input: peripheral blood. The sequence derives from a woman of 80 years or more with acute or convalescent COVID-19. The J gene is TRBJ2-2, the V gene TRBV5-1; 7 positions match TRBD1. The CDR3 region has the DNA TGCGCCAGCAGTCTCGACAGGGTCACCACCGGGGAGCTGTTTTTT. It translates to CASSLDRVTTGELFF.